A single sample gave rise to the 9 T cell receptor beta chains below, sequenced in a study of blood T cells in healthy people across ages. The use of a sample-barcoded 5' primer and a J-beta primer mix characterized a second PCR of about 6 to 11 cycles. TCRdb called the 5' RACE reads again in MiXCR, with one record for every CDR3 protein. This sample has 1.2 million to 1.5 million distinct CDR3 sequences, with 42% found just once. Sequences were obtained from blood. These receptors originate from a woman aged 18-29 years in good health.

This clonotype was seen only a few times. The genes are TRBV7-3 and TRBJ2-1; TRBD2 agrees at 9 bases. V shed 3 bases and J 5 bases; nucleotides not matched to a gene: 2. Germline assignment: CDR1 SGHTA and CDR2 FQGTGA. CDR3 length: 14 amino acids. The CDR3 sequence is CASSFAGGDNEQFF. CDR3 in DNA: TGTGCCAGCAGCTTTGCGGGGGGGGACAATGAGCAGTTCTTC.

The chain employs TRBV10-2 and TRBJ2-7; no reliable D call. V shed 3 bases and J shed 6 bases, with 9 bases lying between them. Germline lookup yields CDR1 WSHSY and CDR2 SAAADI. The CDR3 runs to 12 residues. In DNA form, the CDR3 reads TGCGCCAGCAGTGATATGTTTGGCGAGCAGTACTTC. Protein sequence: CASSDMFGEQYF.

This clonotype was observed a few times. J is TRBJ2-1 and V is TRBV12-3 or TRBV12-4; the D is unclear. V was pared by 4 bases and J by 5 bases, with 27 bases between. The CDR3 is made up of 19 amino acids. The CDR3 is CASSSPVSPHHQKDNEQFF. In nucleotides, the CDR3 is TGTGCCAGCAGTTCCCCCGTGAGCCCCCACCACCAAAAGGACAATGAGCAGTTCTTC.

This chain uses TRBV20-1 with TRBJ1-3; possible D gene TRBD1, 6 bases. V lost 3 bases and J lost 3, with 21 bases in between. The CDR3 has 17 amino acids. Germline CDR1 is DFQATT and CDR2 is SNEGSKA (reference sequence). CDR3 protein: CSARIGIWQGSGNTIYF. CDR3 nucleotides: TGCAGTGCTAGGATCGGCATCTGGCAGGGGAGTGGAAACACCATATATTTT.

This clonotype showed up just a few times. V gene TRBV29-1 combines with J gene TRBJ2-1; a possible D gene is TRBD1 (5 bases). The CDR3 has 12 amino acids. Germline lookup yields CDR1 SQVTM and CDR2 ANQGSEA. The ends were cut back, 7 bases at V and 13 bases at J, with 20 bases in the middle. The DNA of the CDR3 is TGCAGCGCGGACACGAGTTTCATGTTTCAGTTCTTC. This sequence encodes CSADTSFMFQFF.

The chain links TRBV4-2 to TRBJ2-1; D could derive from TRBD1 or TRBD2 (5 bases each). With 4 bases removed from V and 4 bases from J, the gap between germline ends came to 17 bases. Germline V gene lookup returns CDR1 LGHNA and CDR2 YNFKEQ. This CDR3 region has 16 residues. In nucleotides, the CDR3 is TGTGCCAGCAGCCCCGAGGGAGCGGACAAATACAATGAGCAGTTCTTC. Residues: CASSPEGADKYNEQFF.

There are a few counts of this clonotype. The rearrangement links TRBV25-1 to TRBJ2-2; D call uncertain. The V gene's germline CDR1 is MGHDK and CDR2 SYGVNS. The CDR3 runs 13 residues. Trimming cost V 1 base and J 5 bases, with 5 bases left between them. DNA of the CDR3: TGTGCCAGCAGTGAATTGGGGACCGGGGAGCTGTTTTTT. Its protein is CASSELGTGELFF.

CDR3 loop: CASSFLGRAADTQYF. CDR3 DNA: TGTGCCAGCAGTTTTTTGGGCAGGGCGGCAGATACGCAGTATTTT. The chain joins TRBV28 to TRBJ2-3, with D maybe TRBD1 (5 bases). V was clipped by 3 bases and J by 4 bases, with 14 bases between them. Germline CDR1 and CDR2: MDHEN and SYDVKM. This CDR3 contains 15 residues.

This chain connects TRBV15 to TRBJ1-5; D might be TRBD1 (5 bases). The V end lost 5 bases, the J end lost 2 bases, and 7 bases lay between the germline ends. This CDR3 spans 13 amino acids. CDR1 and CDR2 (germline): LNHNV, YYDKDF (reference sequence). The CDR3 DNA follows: TGTGCCACCAGCGGCAGGGGCAATCAGCCCCAGCATTTT. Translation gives CATSGRGNQPQHF.